Described below is a single TCR beta chain sequence and its context. Germline V gives CDR1 SGHAT, CDR2 FQNNGV. With 5 bases removed from V and 2 bases from J, the gap between germline ends came to 22 bases. The CDR3 is 18 residues long. In the authors' methods: By means of reference gene primer amplification, nucleated cell counts were estimated. Using immunoSEQ multiplex PCR, the repertoire was profiled, and TCRdb retains in-frame clones only, with some absent. The V and J calls and clone size were taken over from that table, and D and trimming were inferred from the DNA. The sample lists about 170,000 clones, around 83% seen once, with less than 20% in the top ten. This sample was taken from a study of blood T cell repertoires in COVID-19. Study overall: There were acute and convalescent COVID-19 samples, and they came from the United States, Italy and Spain. Sources were T cells, B-cell-depleted T cells, or PBMCs; the material itself was cDNA or gDNA.

The TCR originated in a woman aged 70-85 years who had recovered from COVID-19. What was sequenced was peripheral blood. The chain uses TRBV11-2 and TRBJ2-1; D may be TRBD2 (6 bases). The CDR3 loop reads CASSPTRGGAGTYNEQFF. The CDR3 nucleotides read TGTGCCAGCAGCCCAACCCGGGGCGGGGCGGGCACCTACAATGAGCAGTTCTTC.